These T cell receptor beta chains were read from a single sample in a study of cytomegalovirus exposure and HLA in healthy donors. Method: immunoSEQ multiplex PCR; TCRdb's copy keeps in-frame clones and lacks some. The table lists 150,000 to 200,000 clones, approximately 80% of them singletons. The material sequenced was PBMCs. All receptors derive from a woman in her thirties in good health and CMV-seropositive. The CDR3 runs from the conserved cysteine through the conserved F or W. Each record gives: J gene, clone size, V gene, CDR3 length, D gene, CDR3 DNA, CDR3 protein. The D gene is left open where the match is weak. The size of a clone is reported for some rows only, either as once, few or many, or as a class for expanded clones.

TRBJ1-5 | - | TRBV5-1 | 14 | - | TGCGCCAGCAGCTTGTCAGGGAGCAATCAGCCCCAGCATTTT | CASSLSGSNQPQHF
TRBJ2-2 | - | TRBV11-3 | 15 | TRBD1 | TGTGCCAGCAGCTCGGGACAGGGTGTGGCCGGGGAGCTGTTTTTT | CASSSGQGVAGELFF
TRBJ2-1 | - | TRBV7-8 | 16 | TRBD2 | TGTGCCAGCAGCTTAGTGACGACTAGCGGATACAATGAGCAGTTCTTC | CASSLVTTSGYNEQFF
TRBJ2-7 | - | TRBV7-2 | 15 | - | TGTGCCAGCAGCTTAGACAATGGAGGTATGGGGGAGCAGTACTTC | CASSLDNGGMGEQYF
TRBJ2-5 | - | TRBV4-1 | 15 | TRBD2 | TGCGCCAGCAGTCCCGGGCGGGGGATCCAGGAGACCCAGTACTTC | CASSPGRGIQETQYF
TRBJ1-1 | - | TRBV28 | 13 | - | TGTGCCAGCAGTCAGAACATGAACACTGAAGCTTTCTTT | CASSQNMNTEAFF
TRBJ2-3 | - | TRBV9 | 18 | TRBD2 | TGTGCCAGCAGCGTCTTCGGCGGGAGCGAGCCTAGCACAGATACGCAGTATTTT | CASSVFGGSEPSTDTQYF
TRBJ2-5 | - | TRBV30 | 16 | - | TGTGCCTGGACCTCAGACCTCATCCTAGGAGAAGAGACCCAGTACTTC | CAWTSDLILGEETQYF
TRBJ2-7 | once | TRBV4-1 | 15 | - | TGCGCCAGCAGCCAAGATCCTAGTTTGTCCTACGAGCAGTACTTC | CASSQDPSLSYEQYF
TRBJ2-5 | - | TRBV28 | 15 | TRBD2 | TGTGCCAGCAGTCCAGCGGGAGAGAGCCAAGAGACCCAGTACTTC | CASSPAGESQETQYF
TRBJ2-7 | once | TRBV14 | 16 | - | TGTGCCAGCAGCCAAGATACAGGGCTTACTCGCTACGAGCAGTACTTC | CASSQDTGLTRYEQYF
TRBJ2-7 | few | TRBV5-6 | 17 | - | TGTGCCAGCAGCTTGCGGCGATTGAGGGACAACTCCTACGAGCAGTACTTC | CASSLRRLRDNSYEQYF
TRBJ1-3 | - | TRBV7-2 | 14 | TRBD1 | TGTGCCAGCAGCCTGACAGGGGGGGAAGACACCATATATTTT | CASSLTGGEDTIYF
TRBJ1-6 | - | TRBV2 | 13 | - | TGTGCCAGCAACGGACAGCAAAATTCACCCCTCCACTTT | CASNGQQNSPLHF
TRBJ1-2 | - | TRBV4-1 | 17 | TRBD1 | TGCGCCAGCAGCCAATACAGGGACAGGACAGGGGAGGAAGGCTACACCTTC | CASSQYRDRTGEEGYTF
TRBJ1-1 | - | TRBV29-1 | 15 | TRBD1 | TGCAGCGTTGAAGGTCTTCAGGGGGCAGGGACTGAAGCTTTCTTT | CSVEGLQGAGTEAFF
TRBJ2-3 | - | TRBV2 | 15 | - | TGTGCCAGCAGGAGGGGCGGAGGGGGCACAGATACGCAGTATTTT | CASRRGGGGTDTQYF